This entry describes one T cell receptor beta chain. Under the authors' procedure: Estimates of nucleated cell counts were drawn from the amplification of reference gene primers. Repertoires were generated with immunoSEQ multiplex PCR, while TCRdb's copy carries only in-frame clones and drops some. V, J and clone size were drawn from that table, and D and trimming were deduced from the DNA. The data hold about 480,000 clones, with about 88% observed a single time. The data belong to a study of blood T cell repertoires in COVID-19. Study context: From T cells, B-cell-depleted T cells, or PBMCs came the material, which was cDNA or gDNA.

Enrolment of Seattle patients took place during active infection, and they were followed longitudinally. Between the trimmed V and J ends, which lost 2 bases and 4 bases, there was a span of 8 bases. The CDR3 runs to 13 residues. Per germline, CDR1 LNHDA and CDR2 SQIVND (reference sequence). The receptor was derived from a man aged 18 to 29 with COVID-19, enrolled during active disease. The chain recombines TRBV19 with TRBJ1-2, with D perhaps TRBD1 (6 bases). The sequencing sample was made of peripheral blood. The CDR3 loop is CASSIQTGYGYTF. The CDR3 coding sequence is TGTGCCAGTAGTATACAGACAGGCTATGGCTACACCTTC.